This record concerns one T cell receptor beta chain sequence. This specimen comes from a study of control samples from healthy donors and cancer patients. Using immunoSEQ multiplex PCR, the repertoire was profiled, and TCRdb retains in-frame clones only, with some absent. The record lists about 190,000 clones, of which the ten most abundant hold around 2%. Germline CDR1 is SNHLY and CDR2 is FYNNEI. V lost 6 bases, J lost 7 bases, and 13 bases lay in between. This CDR3 comprises 14 residues. The sequenced sample consisted of blood. This sequence was found in a woman aged 30 to 39 in good health. This rearrangement joins TRBV2 to TRBJ1-6; D gene unclear. In DNA, the CDR3 is TGTGCCAGCAGCGGGATGTTTGGGAATTCACCCCTCCACTTT. Amino acids: CASSGMFGNSPLHF.